Below are 21 T cell receptor beta chains sequenced from a single sample in a study of cytomegalovirus exposure and HLA in healthy donors. The PCR made use of 60 Vbeta and 13 Jbeta primers. Clones were read by immunoSEQ multiplex PCR, and TCRdb kept only the in-frame ones, dropping some. Of roughly 150,000 clones listed, roughly 68% are singletons. The sample taken for sequencing was PBMCs. The receptors here all came from a man aged 30-40 years in good health and CMV-seropositive.

The rearrangement uses TRBV28 and TRBJ1-1; tentative D call: TRBD1 (5 bases). Trimming took off 6 bases at V and 0 bases at J, with 14 bases between the two ends. In germline, CDR1 is MDHEN, CDR2 SYDVKM. The CDR3 totals 15 residues. DNA for the CDR3: TGTGCCAGCAGGGAGGGACGTGGGATGAACACTGAAGCTTTCTTT. Its translation is CASREGRGMNTEAFF.

This chain connects TRBV25-1 to TRBJ1-2; TRBD1 agrees at 10 bases. Germline V lookup: CDR1 MGHDK, CDR2 SYGVNS. The CDR3 has 15 residues. Trimming took 3 bases from V and 4 from J; bases not matched to a gene: 5. The CDR3 spells CASSDQTGGSYGYTF. The CDR3, as DNA: TGTGCCAGCAGTGATCAGACAGGGGGCTCCTATGGCTACACCTTC.

The CDR3 nucleotides read TGTGCCAGCAGTGCACCGACAGGGGCCACTGAAAAACTGTTTTTT. This codes for CASSAPTGATEKLFF. J is TRBJ1-4 and V is TRBV6-1, with TRBD1 matching 8 bases. J lost 7 bases, V lost 4 bases, and 8 bases had no gene match. Germline V CDR1 and CDR2: MNHNS, SASEGT. This CDR3 has 15 amino acids.

The chain recombines TRBV21-1 with TRBJ2-7; the table's D call of TRBD2 was not tested on the DNA. TRBV21-1 is shown as a pseudogene. The length of the CDR3 is 12 residues. The CDR3 nucleotides are TGTGCCAGCAGCAAAGTTCGGAACTACCAGTACTTC. As protein: CASSKVRNYQYF.

The chain combines TRBV28 with TRBJ1-4; D might be TRBD1 (5 bases). Germline V lookup: CDR1 MDHEN, CDR2 SYDVKM. V lost 5 bases to trimming and J lost 7 bases, with 11 bases between them. The CDR3 runs to 13 residues. The CDR3 sequence is CASSQTDLEKLFF. In DNA form, the CDR3 reads TGTGCCAGCAGTCAGACAGATCTTGAAAAACTGTTTTTT.

V usage is TRBV11-3 and J usage is TRBJ1-3; a weak D match, TRBD1 (5 bases). V was trimmed by 0 bases and J by 4 bases, leaving 13 bases between them. The CDR3 is made up of 16 amino acids. Germline CDR1 is SGHNT and CDR2 is YENEEA. CDR3 in amino acids: CASSLDLRTRGNTIYF. DNA for the CDR3: TGTGCCAGCAGCTTAGACCTAAGGACACGAGGAAACACCATATATTTT.

The CDR3 is CAISDWDKSYEQYF. CDR3 sequence (DNA): TGTGCCATCAGTGATTGGGACAAATCCTACGAGCAGTACTTC. The chain combines TRBV10-3 with TRBJ2-7, with D maybe TRBD1 (6 bases). The length of the CDR3 is 14 residues. CDR1 and CDR2 (germline): ENHRY, SYGVKD. Trimming cost V 3 bases and J 1 base, with 10 bases left between them.

The chain joins TRBV27 to TRBJ2-7; 7 bases are shared with TRBD1. The CDR3 sequence is 15 residues long. V dropped 6 bases and J dropped 1; count of bases not matched to a gene: 9. Germline CDR1 and CDR2: MNHEY and SMNVEV (reference sequence). The CDR3 sequence: CASSKGGIGSYEQYF. CDR3 DNA sequence: TGTGCCAGCAGCAAAGGGGGCATAGGGTCCTACGAGCAGTACTTC.

The V and J genes are TRBV4-1 and TRBJ1-2; possibly TRBD1 for D (5 bases). Germline assignment: CDR1 MGHRA and CDR2 YSYEKL. Trimming stripped 5 bases from V and 2 bases from J, with 12 bases between. The CDR3 spans 14 residues. The CDR3 region is CASSFQGVNYGYTF. DNA of the CDR3: TGCGCCAGCAGCTTTCAAGGGGTCAACTATGGCTACACCTTC.

The chain links TRBV29-1 to TRBJ2-3; 7 nucleotides agree with TRBD1. V shed 7 bases, J shed 4 bases, and the junction held 11 bases outside the gene matches. The germline V gene encodes CDR1 SQVTM and CDR2 ANQGSEA. This CDR3 has 14 amino acids. The chain's CDR3 is CSAKTGFGSDTQYF. The CDR3 bases are TGCAGCGCCAAGACAGGGTTCGGATCAGATACGCAGTATTTT.

This chain joins TRBV7-9 and TRBJ2-7, with 8 positions matching TRBD1. The V and J ends lost 5 bases and 1 base, in that order; junction bases with no gene match: 7. The CDR3 length is 15 residues. Germline CDR1 SEHNR, CDR2 FQNEAQ (reference sequence). CDR3 residues: CASSPWTGFSYEQYF. As DNA, the CDR3 is TGTGCCAGCAGCCCATGGACAGGGTTTTCCTACGAGCAGTACTTC. The entire variable domain, with the rest obtained from reference TRBV7-9 and TRBJ2-7, is as follows: DTGVSQNPRHKITKRGQNVTFRCDPISEHNRLYWYRQTLGQGPEFLTYFQNEAQLEKSRLLSDRFSAERPKGSFSTLEIQRTEQGDSAMYLCASSPWTGFSYEQYFGPGTRLTVT.

This chain links TRBV19 with TRBJ2-7; 8 nucleotides agree with TRBD2. Germline V gives CDR1 LNHDA, CDR2 SQIVND (reference sequence). CDR3 length equals 12 residues. The trim removed 7 bases at V and 6 bases at J, leaving 5 bases unmatched. This chain's CDR3 is CASTTGTSEQYF. As DNA, the CDR3 is TGTGCCAGTACCACCGGGACTAGCGAGCAGTACTTC.

In this sample, this clone turned up once. The J gene is TRBJ2-3, the V gene TRBV9; D possibly corresponds to TRBD2 (5 bases). This CDR3 is built from 16 residues. Germline CDR1 is SGDLS and CDR2 is YYNGEE. Trimming left V 0 bases short and J 6 bases short, with 17 bases between. The CDR3 loop reads CASSVGGLGGGDTQYF. The CDR3 DNA follows: TGTGCCAGCAGCGTAGGAGGCTTGGGCGGCGGGGATACGCAGTATTTT. Drawing the rest from reference TRBV9 and TRBJ2-3, the complete variable domain is DSGVTQTPKHLITATGQRVTLRCSPRSGDLSVYWYQQSLDQGLQFLIQYYNGEERAKGNILERFSAQQFPDLHSELNLSSLELGDSALYFCASSVGGLGGGDTQYFGPGTRLTVL.

This clone was seen only a few times. V usage is TRBV7-2 and J usage is TRBJ1-1; 8 nucleotides line up with TRBD1. Trimming cost V 6 bases and J 4 bases; bases outside gene matches: 7. Germline assignment: CDR1 SGHTA and CDR2 FQGNSA. The CDR3 runs to 14 residues. DNA for the CDR3: TGTGCCAGCAGAACCCAGGGGGCATCCACTGAAGCTTTCTTT. Amino acid sequence: CASRTQGASTEAFF.

The CDR3 spells CATSRERGTDTQYF. In DNA, the CDR3 is TGTGCCACCAGCAGAGAGAGGGGCACAGATACGCAGTATTTT. V and J are TRBV15 and TRBJ2-3; tentatively, D is TRBD2 (5 bases). With 0 bases removed from V and 1 base from J, the gap between germline ends came to 5 bases. Germline-derived CDR1 and CDR2 are LNHNV and YYDKDF (reference sequence). The CDR3 covers 14 residues.

V is TRBV11-2 and J is TRBJ2-7; 12 bases match TRBD2. CDR1 is SGHAT and CDR2 is FQNNGV in the germline V gene. Trimming took 2 bases from V and 5 from J; bases not matched to a gene: 4. The CDR3 has 15 amino acids. CDR3 residues: CASSLRLAGVNEQYF. The CDR3 bases are TGTGCCAGCAGCTTAAGACTAGCGGGAGTCAACGAGCAGTACTTC. Looking up the rest from reference TRBV11-2 and TRBJ2-7 gives the full variable domain: EAGVAQSPRYKIIEKRQSVAFWCNPISGHATLYWYQQILGQGPKLLIQFQNNGVVDDSQLPKDRFSAERLKGVDSTLKIQPAKLEDSAVYLCASSLRLAGVNEQYFGPGTRLTVT.

V gene TRBV6-1 combines with J gene TRBJ2-7, with D perhaps TRBD2 (7 bases). The CDR3 is 13 amino acids. Germline assignment: CDR1 MNHNS and CDR2 SASEGT. V lost 6 bases, J lost 7 bases, and 16 bases lay in between. CDR3 DNA: TGTGCCAGCAGGAGGGGGGGGGTACAGGAGCAGTACTTC. Amino acid sequence: CASRRGGVQEQYF.

This clone came up a few times. The chain carries TRBV19 and TRBJ1-2; TRBD1 matches 7 bases. This CDR3 has 16 residues. After removal of 0 bases from V and 4 bases from J, the junction contained 8 bases not matched to a gene. CDR1 and CDR2 from the germline V gene are LNHDA and SQIVND (reference sequence). CDR3 bases: TGTGCCAGTAGTATAGACCAGGGGGGACAGCTCTATGGCTACACCTTC. It translates to CASSIDQGGQLYGYTF.

This chain joins TRBV7-3 and TRBJ1-3; D unclear. Trimming pared 5 bases from V and 9 bases from J, leaving 14 bases between. CDR3 size: 13 residues. Germline lookup yields CDR1 SGHTA and CDR2 FQGTGA. CDR3 sequence: CASSQQTSGTIYF. CDR3 nucleotides: TGTGCCAGCAGCCAACAGACAAGCGGCACCATATATTTT.

The rearrangement links TRBV7-3 to TRBJ2-3; 10 bases are shared with TRBD2. Losses at the gene ends were 2 bases for V and 6 bases for J; bases not matched to a gene: 5. From germline, CDR1 is SGHTA and CDR2 FQGTGA. CDR3 length: 15 amino acids. CDR3 amino acids: CASSLPSGSDDTQYF. The CDR3 region has the DNA TGTGCCAGCAGCTTACCTAGCGGGAGTGACGATACGCAGTATTTT.

This chain connects TRBV5-5 to TRBJ2-1, with D tentatively TRBD2 (6 bases). This CDR3 contains 15 residues. Germline V gene data show CDR1 as SGHKS and CDR2 as YYEKEE (reference sequence). Trimming removed 3 bases from V and 0 bases from J, with 10 bases in between. DNA for the CDR3: TGTGCCAGCAGCTGGGAGACTAGCTCCTACAATGAGCAGTTCTTC. Amino acids: CASSWETSSYNEQFF.